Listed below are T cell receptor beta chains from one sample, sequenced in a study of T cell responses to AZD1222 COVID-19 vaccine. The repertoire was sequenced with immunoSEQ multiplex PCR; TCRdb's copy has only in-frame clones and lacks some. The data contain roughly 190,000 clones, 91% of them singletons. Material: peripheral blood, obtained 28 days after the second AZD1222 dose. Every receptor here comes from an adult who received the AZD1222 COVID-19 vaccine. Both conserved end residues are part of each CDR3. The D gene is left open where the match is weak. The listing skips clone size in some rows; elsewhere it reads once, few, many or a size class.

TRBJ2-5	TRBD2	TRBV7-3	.	CASSETSGLQETQYF	TGTGCCAGCAGCGAGACTAGCGGGCTGCAAGAGACCCAGTACTTC
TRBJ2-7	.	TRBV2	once	CASSVERSNYEQYF	TGTGCCAGCAGTGTCGAAAGGTCCAACTACGAGCAGTACTTC
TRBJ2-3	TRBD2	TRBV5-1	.	CASSLAPGLAGGYTADTQYF	TGCGCCAGCAGCTTGGCGCCGGGACTAGCGGGGGGATACACGGCAGATACGCAGTATTTT
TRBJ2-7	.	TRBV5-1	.	CASKVGGSYEQYF	TGCGCCAGCAAGGTGGGGGGCTCCTACGAGCAGTACTTC
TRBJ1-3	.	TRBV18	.	CASSPSSGRMFSGNTIYF	TGTGCCAGCTCACCAAGCTCGGGACGGATGTTCTCTGGAAACACCATATATTTT
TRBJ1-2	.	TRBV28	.	CASSLPLTGYGYTF	TGTGCCAGCAGTTTACCTCTGACAGGCTATGGCTACACCTTC
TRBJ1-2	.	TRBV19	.	CASSQGLGYGYTF	TGTGCCAGTAGTCAGGGACTCGGCTATGGCTACACCTTC
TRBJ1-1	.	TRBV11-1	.	CASGSPRDGNTEAFF	TGTGCCAGCGGTTCGCCAAGGGACGGGAACACTGAAGCTTTCTTT
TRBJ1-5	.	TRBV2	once	CASSEGRVQPQHF	TGTGCCAGCAGTGAAGGGAGGGTTCAGCCCCAGCATTTT
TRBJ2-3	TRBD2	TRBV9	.	CASSARDLAGRDTQYF	TGTGCCAGCAGCGCGAGGGATCTAGCGGGAAGGGATACGCAGTATTTT
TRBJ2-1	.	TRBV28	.	CASSLFSYNEQFF	TGTGCCAGCAGTCTGTTCTCCTACAATGAGCAGTTCTTC
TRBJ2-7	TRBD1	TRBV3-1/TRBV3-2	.	CASSQSRFTGDEQYF	TGTGCCAGCAGCCAATCCCGGTTTACAGGGGACGAGCAGTACTTC
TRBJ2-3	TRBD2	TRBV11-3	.	CASSPGLAVRDTQYF	TGTGCCAGCAGCCCGGGACTAGCGGTCAGGGATACGCAGTATTTT
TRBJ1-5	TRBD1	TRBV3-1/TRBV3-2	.	CASSQAGQGVQPQHF	TGTGCCAGCAGCCAAGCTGGCCAGGGGGTCCAGCCCCAGCATTTT
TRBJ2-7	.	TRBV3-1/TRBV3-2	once	CASSQLAGSLREQYF	TGTGCCAGCAGCCAACTCGCCGGGTCCCTGAGGGAGCAGTACTTC
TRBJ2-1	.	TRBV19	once	CASNRNYPLNEQFF	TGTGCCAGTAATCGAAACTACCCGCTGAATGAGCAGTTCTTC
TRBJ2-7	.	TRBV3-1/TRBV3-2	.	CASSRTDSLYEQYF	TGTGCCAGCAGCCGAACCGACAGCCTCTACGAGCAGTACTTC
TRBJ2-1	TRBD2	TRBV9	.	CASSPIAAGVSYNEQFF	TGTGCCAGCAGCCCTATTGCAGCGGGAGTTTCCTACAATGAGCAGTTCTTC
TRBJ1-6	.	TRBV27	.	CASSNVGATYNSPLHF	TGTGCCAGCAGCAATGTGGGGGCAACCTATAATTCACCCCTCCACTTT
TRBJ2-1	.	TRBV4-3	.	CASSDPGGASYNEQFF	TGCGCCAGCAGCGACCCAGGGGGGGCGTCTTACAATGAGCAGTTCTTC
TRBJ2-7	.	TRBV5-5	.	CASSQKQGTLIREQYF	TGTGCCAGCAGCCAGAAACAGGGAACCCTCATACGGGAGCAGTACTTC
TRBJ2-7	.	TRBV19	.	CASSFASTGFSGEQYF	TGTGCCAGTAGTTTCGCCTCGACTGGCTTTTCGGGCGAGCAGTACTTC
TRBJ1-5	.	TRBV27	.	CPGVSNQPQHF	TGTCCAGGGGTTAGCAATCAGCCCCAGCATTTT
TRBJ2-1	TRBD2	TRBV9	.	CASNAAGGSHNEQFF	TGTGCCAGCAATGCAGCGGGAGGGTCCCACAATGAGCAGTTCTTC
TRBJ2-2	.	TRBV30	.	CAWSKMLATGELFF	TGTGCCTGGAGCAAGATGCTAGCGACCGGGGAGCTGTTTTTT
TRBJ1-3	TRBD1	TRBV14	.	CASSRGQGGGNTIYF	TGTGCCAGCAGCCGCGGACAGGGCGGTGGAAACACCATATATTTT
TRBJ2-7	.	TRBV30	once	CAWSDRQISYEQYF	TGTGCCTGGAGTGATCGACAGATCTCCTACGAGCAGTACTTC
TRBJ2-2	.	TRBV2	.	CASSEVGQANTGELFF	TGTGCCAGCAGTGAAGTCGGACAAGCGAACACCGGGGAGCTGTTTTTT
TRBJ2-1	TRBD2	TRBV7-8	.	CASSFTKTSGRTPSYNEQFF	TGTGCCAGCAGCTTTACCAAGACTAGCGGGAGGACCCCCTCCTACAATGAGCAGTTCTTC
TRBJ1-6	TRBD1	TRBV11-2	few	CASSFGTGDGSPLHF	TGTGCCAGCAGCTTCGGGACAGGGGATGGTTCACCCCTCCACTTT
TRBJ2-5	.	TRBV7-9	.	CASSFTVGGETQYF	TGTGCCAGCAGCTTTACAGTGGGGGGAGAGACCCAGTACTTC
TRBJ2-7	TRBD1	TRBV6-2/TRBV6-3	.	CASSQTGLAYEQYF	TGTGCCAGCAGCCAGACAGGGTTGGCCTACGAGCAGTACTTC
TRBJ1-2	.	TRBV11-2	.	CASSLYVGGYTF	TGTGCCAGCAGCTTATACGTAGGTGGCTACACCTTC
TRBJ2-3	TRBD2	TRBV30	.	CAWSSGSVADTQYF	TGTGCCTGGTCTAGCGGGAGTGTTGCAGATACGCAGTATTTT
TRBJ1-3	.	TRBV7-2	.	CASSPPSGLSGNTIYF	TGTGCCAGCAGCCCCCCCAGCGGGCTCTCTGGAAACACCATATATTTT
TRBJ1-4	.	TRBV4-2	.	CASSPTRAYGEKLFF	TGTGCCAGCAGCCCGACCAGGGCCTACGGAGAAAAACTGTTTTTT
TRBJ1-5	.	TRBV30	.	CAWSREVNQPQHF	TGTGCCTGGAGTAGGGAAGTCAATCAGCCCCAGCATTTT
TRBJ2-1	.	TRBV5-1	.	CASSITTGELGEQFF	TGCGCCAGCAGCATTACGACAGGTGAGCTCGGTGAGCAGTTCTTC
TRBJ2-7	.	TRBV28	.	CASSLGGRSSYEQYF	TGTGCCAGCAGTTTAGGTGGGAGGAGCTCCTACGAGCAGTACTTC